This paragraph reports one TCR beta chain. This record belongs to a study of T cells in Graves' hyperthyroidism and ophthalmopathy. Amplification of TCR beta CDR3 regions used RNA as the template. TCR CDR3 regions were first amplified by RT-PCR with HTBI primers. From the multiplex PCR reads, TCRdb called clonotypes with MiXCR, one entry per CDR3 protein. The sample has 110,000 to 150,000 distinct CDR3 sequences; around 21% are singletons. The sample was blood. This TCR was recovered from a woman between 45 and 65 years old with Graves' hyperthyroidism that later progressed to Graves' ophthalmopathy.

CDR3 protein: CAYGGNTEAFF. CDR3 coding DNA: TGTGCCTACGGGGGAAACACTGAAGCTTTCTTT. This chain links TRBV30 with TRBJ1-1; tentatively, D is TRBD1 (5 bases). The germline V gene encodes CDR1 GTSNPN and CDR2 SVGIG (reference sequence). Trimming pared 7 bases from V and 2 bases from J, leaving 8 bases between. The CDR3 has 11 residues.